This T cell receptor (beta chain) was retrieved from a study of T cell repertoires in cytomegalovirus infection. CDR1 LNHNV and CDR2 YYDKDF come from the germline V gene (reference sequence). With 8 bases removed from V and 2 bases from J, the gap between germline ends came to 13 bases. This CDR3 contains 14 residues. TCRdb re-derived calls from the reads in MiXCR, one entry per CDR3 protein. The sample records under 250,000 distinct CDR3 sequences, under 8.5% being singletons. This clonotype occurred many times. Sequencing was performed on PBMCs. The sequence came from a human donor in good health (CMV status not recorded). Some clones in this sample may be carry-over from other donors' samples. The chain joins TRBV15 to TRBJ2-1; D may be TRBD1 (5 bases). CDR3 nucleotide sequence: TGTGCCACCCGCCAATCGGACACCTACAATGAGCAGTTCTTC. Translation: CATRQSDTYNEQFF.